The rows below give T cell receptor beta chains drawn from one sample of a study of blood T cell repertoires in COVID-19. Profiled with immunoSEQ multiplex PCR; TCRdb holds only in-frame clones, not every one. The sample has 150,000 to 200,000 clones, just under 85% seen once. Sequences were obtained from peripheral blood. The origin of the receptors is a woman older than 75 with acute or convalescent COVID-19. Both conserved end residues are part of each CDR3. The order of the fields is V gene, D gene, CDR3 length, CDR3 protein. The D gene is left open where the match is weak.

v_gene: TRBV9
d_gene: NA
len: 14
CDR3aa: CASSVGGSHYEQYF

v_gene: TRBV30
d_gene: TRBD1
len: 13
CDR3aa: CAWNLGQGETQYF

v_gene: TRBV6-5
d_gene: NA
len: 13
CDR3aa: CASSYKQGIEQYF

v_gene: TRBV14
d_gene: TRBD2
len: 16
CDR3aa: CASSQLGSGRFSEQYF

v_gene: TRBV5-1
d_gene: TRBD1
len: 15
CDR3aa: CASSLGDREDYGYTF

v_gene: TRBV4-3
d_gene: NA
len: 18
CDR3aa: CASSPSAGPPSGNEKLFF

v_gene: TRBV6-5
d_gene: NA
len: 14
CDR3aa: CASSPEGWINIQYF

v_gene: TRBV5-1
d_gene: NA
len: 14
CDR3aa: CASSPDGGYQPQHF

v_gene: TRBV7-9
d_gene: TRBD1
len: 15
CDR3aa: CASSLDFYRGYGYTF

v_gene: TRBV6-1
d_gene: NA
len: 14
CDR3aa: CASSEARGAYGYTF

v_gene: TRBV13
d_gene: NA
len: 13
CDR3aa: CASSHSDYNEQFF

v_gene: TRBV12-3/TRBV12-4
d_gene: NA
len: 13
CDR3aa: CASSLLGALEAFF

v_gene: TRBV5-1
d_gene: TRBD2
len: 17
CDR3aa: CASSAGAGTSGIDEQFF

v_gene: TRBV4-1
d_gene: NA
len: 17
CDR3aa: CASSQGGGEGWNEKLFF

v_gene: TRBV7-2
d_gene: TRBD2
len: 16
CDR3aa: CASSHGRDNLPDTQYF

v_gene: TRBV19
d_gene: NA
len: 18
CDR3aa: CASSIDLRDTTRANVLTF

v_gene: TRBV7-6
d_gene: TRBD2
len: 16
CDR3aa: CASSLGPGLGTDTQYF

v_gene: TRBV28
d_gene: TRBD1
len: 15
CDR3aa: CASSWGGTGGDGYTF

v_gene: TRBV3-1/TRBV3-2
d_gene: NA
len: 13
CDR3aa: CASSPQGQREQYF

v_gene: TRBV27
d_gene: TRBD2
len: 18
CDR3aa: CASSPRTSGNPLYNEQFF

v_gene: TRBV9
d_gene: NA
len: 14
CDR3aa: CASSSPMGGETQYF

v_gene: TRBV30
d_gene: NA
len: 13
CDR3aa: CAWSGQAHQPQHF

v_gene: TRBV6-5
d_gene: TRBD2
len: 15
CDR3aa: CASSSESAGEQTQYF

v_gene: TRBV7-8
d_gene: NA
len: 13
CDR3aa: CASSLTANYGYTF

v_gene: TRBV4-1
d_gene: NA
len: 12
CDR3aa: CASSQEGAEAFF

v_gene: TRBV7-9
d_gene: NA
len: 13
CDR3aa: CASSLGGIGELFF

v_gene: TRBV19
d_gene: NA
len: 13
CDR3aa: CASTSTGHQPQHF

v_gene: TRBV5-1
d_gene: TRBD1
len: 14
CDR3aa: CASSLQGAPETQYF

v_gene: TRBV6-2/TRBV6-3
d_gene: NA
len: 16
CDR3aa: CASSYDLRAGSTEAFF

v_gene: TRBV29-1
d_gene: NA
len: 13
CDR3aa: CSASDPTTYGYTF

v_gene: TRBV9
d_gene: NA
len: 15
CDR3aa: CASSVERQLNYGYTF

v_gene: TRBV28
d_gene: NA
len: 15
CDR3aa: CASSLGATGTKEQYF

v_gene: TRBV14
d_gene: NA
len: 12
CDR3aa: CASSLSSYEQYF

v_gene: TRBV28
d_gene: TRBD1
len: 13
CDR3aa: CASRQRTGGRAFF

v_gene: TRBV5-4
d_gene: TRBD2
len: 16
CDR3aa: CASSLGSSGRAIEQYF

v_gene: TRBV25-1
d_gene: NA
len: 15
CDR3aa: CASSEYRDSRREQFF

v_gene: TRBV7-9
d_gene: TRBD1
len: 15
CDR3aa: CASSLPGGPNTEAFF

v_gene: TRBV27
d_gene: NA
len: 15
CDR3aa: CASRIGLSALNEQYF

v_gene: TRBV2
d_gene: TRBD2
len: 14
CDR3aa: CASRSGTSGGEQFF

v_gene: TRBV2
d_gene: NA
len: 15
CDR3aa: CASSVGAGVNTEAFF

v_gene: TRBV5-1
d_gene: NA
len: 13
CDR3aa: CASSLVPGQGYTF

v_gene: TRBV20-1
d_gene: NA
len: 13
CDR3aa: CSASGGGKETQYF

v_gene: TRBV7-2
d_gene: NA
len: 15
CDR3aa: CASSERAGGTGELFF

v_gene: TRBV9
d_gene: TRBD1
len: 16
CDR3aa: CASSATTGHTDYGYTF

v_gene: TRBV2
d_gene: TRBD1
len: 14
CDR3aa: CASLSGQGDYGYTF

v_gene: TRBV5-1
d_gene: TRBD1
len: 15
CDR3aa: CASSLGQGASDTQYF

v_gene: TRBV7-6
d_gene: NA
len: 14
CDR3aa: CASSLGTQGETQYF

v_gene: TRBV2
d_gene: TRBD1
len: 11
CDR3aa: CASSEGGTVHF

v_gene: TRBV6-1
d_gene: TRBD1
len: 18
CDR3aa: CASSEAGGQGGNKNIQYF

v_gene: TRBV7-9
d_gene: NA
len: 14
CDR3aa: CASSSGDLSSGYTF

v_gene: TRBV4-2
d_gene: NA
len: 12
CDR3aa: CASSQQDNEQFF

v_gene: TRBV6-5
d_gene: TRBD1
len: 14
CDR3aa: CASSGSFSGGEQFF

v_gene: TRBV29-1
d_gene: NA
len: 13
CDR3aa: CSVRLSGVNGYTF

v_gene: TRBV18
d_gene: TRBD1
len: 15
CDR3aa: CASSRRQGRSDEQYF

v_gene: TRBV5-4
d_gene: NA
len: 11
CDR3aa: CASSLAETQYF

v_gene: TRBV3-1/TRBV3-2
d_gene: NA
len: 14
CDR3aa: CASSQGTGDYGYTF

v_gene: TRBV7-8
d_gene: TRBD2
len: 14
CDR3aa: CASSFREGQETQYF

v_gene: TRBV18
d_gene: NA
len: 14
CDR3aa: CASSPPTVNTEAFF

v_gene: TRBV4-1
d_gene: TRBD1
len: 16
CDR3aa: CASSPEDRAANQPQHF